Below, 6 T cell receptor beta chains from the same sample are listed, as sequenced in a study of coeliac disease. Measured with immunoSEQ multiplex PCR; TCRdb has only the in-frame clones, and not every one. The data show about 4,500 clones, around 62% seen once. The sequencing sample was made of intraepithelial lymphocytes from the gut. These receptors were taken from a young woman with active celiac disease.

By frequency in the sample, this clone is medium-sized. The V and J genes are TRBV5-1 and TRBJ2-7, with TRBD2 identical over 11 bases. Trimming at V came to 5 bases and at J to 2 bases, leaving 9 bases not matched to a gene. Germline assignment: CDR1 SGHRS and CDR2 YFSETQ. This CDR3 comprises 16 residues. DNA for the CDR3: TGCGCCAGCAGTAACACCGGGACTAGCGGACCCTACGAGCAGTACTTC. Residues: CASSNTGTSGPYEQYF.

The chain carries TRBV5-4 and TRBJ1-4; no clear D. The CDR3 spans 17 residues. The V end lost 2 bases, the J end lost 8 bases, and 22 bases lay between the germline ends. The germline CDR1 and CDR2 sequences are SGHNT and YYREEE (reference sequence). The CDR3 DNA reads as TGTGCCAGCAGCTTTCGGGATACCCCGTTGGGAAAAGAAAAACTGTTTTTT. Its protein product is CASSFRDTPLGKEKLFF.

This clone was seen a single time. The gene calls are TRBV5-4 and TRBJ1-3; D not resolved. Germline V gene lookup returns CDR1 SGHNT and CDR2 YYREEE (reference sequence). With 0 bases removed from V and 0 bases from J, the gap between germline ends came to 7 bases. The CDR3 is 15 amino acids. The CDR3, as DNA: TGTGCCAGCAGCTTGGTAGGGAGCTCTGGAAACACCATATATTTT. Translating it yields CASSLVGSSGNTIYF.

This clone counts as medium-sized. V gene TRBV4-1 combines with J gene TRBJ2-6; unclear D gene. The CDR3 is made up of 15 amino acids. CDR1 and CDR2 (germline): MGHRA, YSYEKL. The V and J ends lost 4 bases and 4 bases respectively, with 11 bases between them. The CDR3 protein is CASSLSVSGANVLTF. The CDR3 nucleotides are TGCGCCAGCAGCCTGTCGGTTAGCGGGGCCAACGTCCTGACTTTC.

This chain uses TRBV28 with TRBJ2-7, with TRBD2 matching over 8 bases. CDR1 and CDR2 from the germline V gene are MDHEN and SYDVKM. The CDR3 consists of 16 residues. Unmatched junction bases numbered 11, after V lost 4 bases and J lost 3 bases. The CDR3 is CASSSGLAPLFYEQYF. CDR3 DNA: TGTGCCAGCAGTTCAGGACTAGCACCATTGTTCTACGAGCAGTACTTC.

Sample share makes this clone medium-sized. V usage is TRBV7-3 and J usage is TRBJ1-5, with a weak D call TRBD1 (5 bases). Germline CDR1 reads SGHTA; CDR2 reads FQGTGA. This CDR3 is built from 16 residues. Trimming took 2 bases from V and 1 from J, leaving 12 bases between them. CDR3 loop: CASSLVGGGSNQPQHF. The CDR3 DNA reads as TGTGCCAGCAGCTTAGTTGGGGGGGGGAGCAATCAGCCCCAGCATTTT.